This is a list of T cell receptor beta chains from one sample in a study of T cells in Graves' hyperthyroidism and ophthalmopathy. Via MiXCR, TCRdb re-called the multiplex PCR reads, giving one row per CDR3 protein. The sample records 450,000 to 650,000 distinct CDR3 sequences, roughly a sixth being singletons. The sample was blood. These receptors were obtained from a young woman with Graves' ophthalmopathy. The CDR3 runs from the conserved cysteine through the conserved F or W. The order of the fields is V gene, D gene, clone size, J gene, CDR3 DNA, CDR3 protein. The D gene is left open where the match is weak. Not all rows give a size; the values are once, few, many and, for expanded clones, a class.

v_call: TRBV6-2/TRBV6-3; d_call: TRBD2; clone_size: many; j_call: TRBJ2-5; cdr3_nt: TGTGCCAGCAGTAGCGGGACTAGCGGGAGGGCTGAGACCCAGTACTTC; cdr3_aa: CASSSGTSGRAETQYF
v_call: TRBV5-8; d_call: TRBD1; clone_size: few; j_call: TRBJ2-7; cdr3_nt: TGTGCCAGCAGCTTGGAAGGACAGGGTTTGAGGAGCTTCTACGAGCAGTACTTC; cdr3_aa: CASSLEGQGLRSFYEQYF
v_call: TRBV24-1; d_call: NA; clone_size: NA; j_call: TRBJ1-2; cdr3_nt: TGTGCCACCAGCCCAGGGGACCCGGACTATGGCTACACCTTC; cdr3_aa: CATSPGDPDYGYTF
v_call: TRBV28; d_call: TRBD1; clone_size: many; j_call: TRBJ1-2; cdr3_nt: TGTGCCAGCAGCCCCCAGACAGGGGAAAGCGGCTACACCTTC; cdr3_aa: CASSPQTGESGYTF
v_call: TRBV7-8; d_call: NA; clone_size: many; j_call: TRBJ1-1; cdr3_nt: TGTGCCAGCGGGTCGGCCTTGAACACTGAAGCTTTCTTT; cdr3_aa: CASGSALNTEAFF
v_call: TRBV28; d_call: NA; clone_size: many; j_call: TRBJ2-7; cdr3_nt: TGTGCCAGCAGTATTCGAGGCGGCTCCTACGAGCAGTACTTC; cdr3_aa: CASSIRGGSYEQYF
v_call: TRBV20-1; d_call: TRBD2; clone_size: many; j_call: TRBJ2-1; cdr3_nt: TGCAGTGCTAGCCTCGGGACTAGCGGGGTCGACAATGAGCAGTTCTTC; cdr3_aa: CSASLGTSGVDNEQFF
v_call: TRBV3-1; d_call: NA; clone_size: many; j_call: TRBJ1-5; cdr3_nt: TGTGCCAGCAGCCAAGATCCGATAGCAAATCAGCCCCAGCATTTT; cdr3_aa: CASSQDPIANQPQHF
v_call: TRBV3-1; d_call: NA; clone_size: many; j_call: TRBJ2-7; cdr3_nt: TGTGCCAGCAGCCAAGATCCTGGTGAGCAGTACTTC; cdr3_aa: CASSQDPGEQYF
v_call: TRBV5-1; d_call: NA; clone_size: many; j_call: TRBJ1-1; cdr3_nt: TGCGCCAGCAGCTTGGAGGGACGGGAGAACACTGAAGCTTTCTTT; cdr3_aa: CASSLEGRENTEAFF
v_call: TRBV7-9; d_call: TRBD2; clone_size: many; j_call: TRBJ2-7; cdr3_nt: TGTGCCAGCAGCTTACGCCTAGCGGGAGGGAAAAACTACGAGCAGTACTTC; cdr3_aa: CASSLRLAGGKNYEQYF
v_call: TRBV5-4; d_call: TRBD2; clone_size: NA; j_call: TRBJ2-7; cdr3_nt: TGTGCCAGCAGTTCGGGGACTAGCGGGACCTACAATGAGCAGTACTTC; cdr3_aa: CASSSGTSGTYNEQYF
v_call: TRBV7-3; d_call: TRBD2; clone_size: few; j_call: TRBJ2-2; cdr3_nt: TGTGCCAGCAGCCCGAGGGGGCTAGCGGGACGTACCGGGGAGCTGTTTTTT; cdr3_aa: CASSPRGLAGRTGELFF
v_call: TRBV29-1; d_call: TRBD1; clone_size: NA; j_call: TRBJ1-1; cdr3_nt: TGCAGCGTTGTACAGGGGGTAATGAACACTGAAGCTTTCTTT; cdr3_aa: CSVVQGVMNTEAFF
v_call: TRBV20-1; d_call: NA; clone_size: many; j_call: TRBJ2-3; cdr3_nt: TGCAGTGCTAGCCTCCATAGCACAGATACGCAGTATTTT; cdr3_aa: CSASLHSTDTQYF
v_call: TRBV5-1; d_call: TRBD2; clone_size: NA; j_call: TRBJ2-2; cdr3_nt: TGCGCCAGCAGCTCGGTTCCGGCGGGAGAGGGCACCGGGGAGCTGTTTTTT; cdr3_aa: CASSSVPAGEGTGELFF
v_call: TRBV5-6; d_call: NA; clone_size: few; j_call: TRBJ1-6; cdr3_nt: TGTGCCAGCAGCTCAGGACGACGTTGGAATTCACCCCTCCACTTT; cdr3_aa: CASSSGRRWNSPLHF
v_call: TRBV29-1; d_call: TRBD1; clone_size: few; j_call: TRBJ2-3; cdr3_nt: TGCAGCGTTGAAGATCGATACGGGACAGGGAAGGGGACCCCTAGCACAGATACGCAGTATTTT; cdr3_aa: CSVEDRYGTGKGTPSTDTQYF
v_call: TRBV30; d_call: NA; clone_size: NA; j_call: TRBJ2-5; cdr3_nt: TGTGCCTGGAGTAGGGGGGTAGACCAAGAGACCCAGTACTTC; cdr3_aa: CAWSRGVDQETQYF
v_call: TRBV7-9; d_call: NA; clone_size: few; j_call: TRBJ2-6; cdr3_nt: TGTGCCAGCAGCTCCCGGGCCAGTAATGGGGCCAACGTCCTGACTTTC; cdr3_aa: CASSSRASNGANVLTF
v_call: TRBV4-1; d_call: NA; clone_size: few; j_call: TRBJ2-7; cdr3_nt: TGCGCCAGCAGCCAAGTTCAAGGACGACTTTACGAGCAGTACTTC; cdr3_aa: CASSQVQGRLYEQYF
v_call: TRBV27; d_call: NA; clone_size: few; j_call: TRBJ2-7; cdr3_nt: TGTGCCAGCAGTCTCCAATTGGGCCCCTACGAGCAGTACTTC; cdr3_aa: CASSLQLGPYEQYF
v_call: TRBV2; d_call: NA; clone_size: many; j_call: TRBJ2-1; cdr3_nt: TGTGCCAGCAGTGTGGCCTGGGCGGGCCGTGGCAATGAGCAGTTCTTC; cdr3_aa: CASSVAWAGRGNEQFF
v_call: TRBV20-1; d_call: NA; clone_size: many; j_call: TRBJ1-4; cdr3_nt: TGCAGTGCTAGAGATCTCCATAAAGAAAAACTGTTTTTT; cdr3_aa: CSARDLHKEKLFF
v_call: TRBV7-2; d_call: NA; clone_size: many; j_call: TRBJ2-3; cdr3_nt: TGTGCCAGCAGCCCGCGTTGGCGGGGAAGCACAGATACGCAGTATTTT; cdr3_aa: CASSPRWRGSTDTQYF
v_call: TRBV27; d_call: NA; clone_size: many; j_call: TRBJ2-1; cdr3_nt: TGTGCCAGCAGATCGGACATAGCTCTCTACAATGAGCAGTTCTTC; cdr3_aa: CASRSDIALYNEQFF
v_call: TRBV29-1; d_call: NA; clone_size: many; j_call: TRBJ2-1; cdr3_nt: TGCAGCGTTGGGGGACGGTCAGGGGATGAGCAGTTCTTC; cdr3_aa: CSVGGRSGDEQFF
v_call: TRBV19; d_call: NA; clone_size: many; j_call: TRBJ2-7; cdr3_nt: TGTGCCAGCAGGATCCGGGACTCTTCCTACGAGCAGTACTTC; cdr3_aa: CASRIRDSSYEQYF
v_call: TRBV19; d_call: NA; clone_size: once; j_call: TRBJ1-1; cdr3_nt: TGTGCCACCTCCGTAGGGGGGGAGAACACTGAAGCTTTCTTT; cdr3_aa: CATSVGGENTEAFF
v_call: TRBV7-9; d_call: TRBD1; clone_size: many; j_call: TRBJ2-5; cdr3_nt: TGTGCCAGCAGCTCCGGGACAGACCAAGAGACCCAGTACTTC; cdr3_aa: CASSSGTDQETQYF
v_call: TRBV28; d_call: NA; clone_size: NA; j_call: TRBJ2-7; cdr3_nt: TGTGCCAGCAGTTCCCCGGGCGGGGTCGTAGGCGAGCAGTACTTC; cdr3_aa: CASSSPGGVVGEQYF
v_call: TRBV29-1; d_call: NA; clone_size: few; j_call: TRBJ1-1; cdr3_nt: TGCAGCGTTGCTCGACCAGCTGAAGCTTTCTTT; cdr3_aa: CSVARPAEAFF
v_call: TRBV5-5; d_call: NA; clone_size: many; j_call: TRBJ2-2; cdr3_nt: TGTGCCAGCAGCTTGGGGGGACAAGGGCCCACCGGGGAGCTGTTTTTT; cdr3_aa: CASSLGGQGPTGELFF
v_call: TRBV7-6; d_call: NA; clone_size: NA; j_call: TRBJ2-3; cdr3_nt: TGTGCCAGCAGCGCCTCAGTCCCCCGGGACCTCACAGATACGCAGTATTTT; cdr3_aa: CASSASVPRDLTDTQYF
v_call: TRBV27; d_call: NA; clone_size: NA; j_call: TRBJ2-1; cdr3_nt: TGTGCCAGCAGTCGCAACCGCCCAGCGGGCTCCTACAATGAGCAGTTCTTC; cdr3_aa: CASSRNRPAGSYNEQFF
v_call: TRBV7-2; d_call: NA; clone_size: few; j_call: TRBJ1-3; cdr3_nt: TGTGCCAGCACCGTCGCCGGGGTCTCTGGAAACACCATATATTTT; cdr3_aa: CASTVAGVSGNTIYF